The 26 T cell receptor beta chains below come from one sample, sequenced in a study of control samples from healthy donors and cancer patients. Profiling relied on immunoSEQ multiplex PCR, and the TCRdb table lists in-frame clones only, not all of them. The sample yields roughly 49,000 clones, around nine tenths seen once. Sequenced sample: PBMCs. The receptors originated from a man in his fifties with head and neck cancer.

CDR3 in DNA: TGTGCCAGCAGCCCGCTGGGGGACTACAATGAGCAGTTCTTC. It translates to CASSPLGDYNEQFF. The chain combines TRBV28 with TRBJ2-1; either TRBD1 or TRBD2 may fit D (5 bases each). V lost 6 bases, J lost 3 bases, and 12 bases lay in between. Germline values: CDR1 MDHEN, CDR2 SYDVKM. The CDR3 spans 14 residues.

A few counts support this clone. The V and J genes are TRBV6-2 or TRBV6-3 and TRBJ2-7, with TRBD1 identical over 11 bases. The V segment lost 5 bases and the J segment 6 bases; nucleotides outside the gene matches: 6. CDR3 length: 14 amino acids. CDR1 is MNHEY and CDR2 is SVGEGT in the germline V gene. As DNA, the CDR3 is TGTGCCAGCAGTCAGGACAGGGGGCAAAGCGAGCAGTACTTC. Translating it yields CASSQDRGQSEQYF.

The rearrangement uses TRBV10-3 and TRBJ2-5, with 7 bases identical to TRBD2. The germline V gene has CDR1 ENHRY and CDR2 SYGVKD. V trimming: 8 bases; J trimming: 3 bases; junction bases outside the gene matches: 3. The CDR3 spans 12 residues. CDR3 in amino acids: CAIAGREETQYF. For the CDR3, the DNA is TGTGCCATCGCAGGGAGGGAAGAGACCCAGTACTTC.

The chain uses TRBV24-1 and TRBJ2-3; TRBD1 agrees at 9 bases. The germline CDR1 and CDR2 sequences are KGHDR and SFDVKD. This CDR3 is built from 16 residues. With 0 bases clipped from V and 4 bases from J, the junction kept 4 bases outside the gene matches. The CDR3 coding sequence is TGTGCCACCAGTGATTTGAGGGACAGGGAGCCAGATACGCAGTATTTT. Translating it yields CATSDLRDREPDTQYF.

In its sample, this clone was seen once. CDR3 sequence: CASIKLGGAGTGELFF. Written as DNA, the CDR3 is TGTGCCAGCATCAAATTGGGGGGCGCGGGCACCGGGGAGCTGTTTTTT. The chain recombines TRBV7-8 with TRBJ2-2; D is possibly TRBD1 or TRBD2 (6 bases each). Per the germline V gene, CDR1 is SGHVS and CDR2 is FQNEAQ. Deletions cut 7 bases from V and 4 bases from J, with 19 bases between. CDR3 length: 16 residues.

The chain links TRBV20-1 to TRBJ1-1, with a weak D call TRBD1 (5 bases). Germline CDR1 DFQATT, CDR2 SNEGSKA (reference sequence). The length of the CDR3 is 14 residues. V gave up 3 bases and J gave up 5 bases, with 16 bases separating them. The chain's CDR3 is CSASRGGVRTEAFF. Written as DNA, the CDR3 is TGCAGTGCTAGTCGCGGGGGGGTGAGGACTGAAGCTTTCTTT.

The chain is built from TRBV4-1 and TRBJ1-6; 8 positions agree with TRBD1. The germline gives CDR1 MGHRA, CDR2 YSYEKL. Trimming cost V 3 bases and J 6 bases; bases outside gene matches: 7. CDR3 length equals 16 residues. The CDR3 loop is CASSHAGTGVNSPLHF. In nucleotides, the CDR3 is TGCGCCAGCAGCCACGCTGGGACAGGAGTTAATTCACCCCTCCACTTT.

The chain is built from TRBV7-2 and TRBJ1-5; a possible D gene is TRBD1 (5 bases). CDR1 SGHTA and CDR2 FQGNSA come from the germline V gene. This CDR3 spans 15 amino acids. V lost 4 bases, J lost 7 bases, and 17 bases lay in between. The CDR3 loop reads CASSSLGHSGQPQHF. In DNA, the CDR3 is TGTGCCAGCAGCTCTCTCGGACATTCGGGGCAGCCCCAGCATTTT. The variable domain in full, completed from reference TRBV7-2 and TRBJ1-5, reads GAGVSQSPSNKVTEKGKDVELRCDPISGHTALYWYRQSLGQGLEFLIYFQGNSAPDKSGLPSDRFSAERTGGSVSTLTIQRTQQEDSAVYLCASSSLGHSGQPQHFGDGTRLSIL.

This clone appeared once. The V call is TRBV11-2, the J call TRBJ2-3; 8 bases match TRBD2. The CDR3 runs to 15 residues. Germline V gene data show CDR1 as SGHAT and CDR2 as FQNNGV. Losses at the gene ends were 2 bases for V and 2 bases for J; bases not matched to a gene: 3. The CDR3, as DNA: TGTGCCAGCAGCTTACTAGCGGGCCCCACAGATACGCAGTATTTT. This gives the protein CASSLLAGPTDTQYF.

This chain connects TRBV5-1 to TRBJ1-6, with D perhaps TRBD1 (5 bases). This CDR3 region has 15 residues. Deletions cut 5 bases from V and 8 bases from J, with 17 bases between. The germline V gene has CDR1 SGHRS and CDR2 YFSETQ. The CDR3 reads CASSTDSGRHSPLHF. The CDR3 DNA sequence: TGCGCCAGCAGTACGGACTCAGGGAGGCATTCACCCCTCCACTTT.

The chain is built from TRBV30 and TRBJ1-6; TRBD1 agrees at 7 bases. Germline CDR1 GTSNPN, CDR2 SVGIG (reference sequence). V was clipped by 6 bases and J by 4 bases; unmatched bases: 3. This CDR3 contains 13 residues. CDR3 region: CACTGQYNSPLHF. Here the CDR3 DNA reads TGTGCCTGTACGGGACAGTATAATTCACCCCTCCACTTT.

The J gene is TRBJ2-3, the V gene TRBV11-2; 7 positions agree with TRBD1. V lost 5 bases to trimming and J lost 0 bases; unmatched junction nucleotides: 8. From germline, CDR1 is SGHAT and CDR2 FQNNGV. The CDR3 sequence is 16 residues long. This CDR3 is CASSQRTGPSTDTQYF. CDR3 DNA: TGTGCCAGCAGCCAAAGGACAGGACCTAGCACAGATACGCAGTATTTT.

Only a few counts were recorded for this clone. The chain uses TRBV7-6 and TRBJ1-3, with D possibly matching TRBD1 (6 bases). V lost 4 bases, J lost 4 bases, and 20 bases lay in between. CDR3 length: 17 residues. The germline CDR1 and CDR2 sequences are SGHVS and FNYEAQ. The CDR3 bases are TGTGCCAGCAGCTCCGGACAGCACACAGCCCTGGGAAACACCATATATTTT. Amino acids: CASSSGQHTALGNTIYF.

The chain combines TRBV6-6 with TRBJ1-2; TRBD1 matches 10 bases. The CDR3 contains 14 residues. In germline, CDR1 is MNHNY, CDR2 SVGAGI (reference sequence). Germline trimming cut 2 bases from V and 4 bases from J; bases unmatched to any gene: 1. The CDR3 coding sequence is TGTGCCAGCAGTTACGGACAGGGGGGCTATGGCTACACCTTC. Its translation is CASSYGQGGYGYTF.

The chain employs TRBV5-1 and TRBJ2-1; 9 bases fit TRBD2. CDR1 and CDR2 from the germline V gene are SGHRS and YFSETQ. The V segment lost 0 bases and the J segment 8 bases; nucleotides outside the gene matches: 6. The CDR3 is made up of 15 amino acids. The CDR3 protein is CASSLGRGGSDEQFF. DNA for the CDR3: TGCGCCAGCAGCTTGGGGCGGGGGGGCTCAGATGAGCAGTTCTTC.

The rearrangement uses TRBV6-6 and TRBJ1-1; no clear D. This CDR3 region has 15 residues. Germline loops: CDR1 MNHNY, CDR2 SVGAGI (reference sequence). Trimming cost V 6 bases and J 4 bases, with 18 bases left between them. CDR3 sequence reads: CASSPAGSGATEAFF. CDR3 bases: TGTGCCAGCAGCCCGGCCGGGTCGGGAGCCACTGAAGCTTTCTTT.

The CDR3 DNA follows: TGTGCCAGCAGTCTGTCCGAAAAACTGTTTTTT. This sequence encodes CASSLSEKLFF. This chain uses TRBV28 with TRBJ1-4, with D uncertain. Between the trimmed V and J ends, which lost 5 bases and 8 bases, there was a span of 6 bases. The CDR3 extends over 11 amino acids. The V gene's germline CDR1 is MDHEN and CDR2 SYDVKM. Variable domain in full (rest from reference TRBV28 and TRBJ1-4): DVKVTQSSRYLVKRTGEKVFLECVQDMDHENMFWYRQDPGLGLRLIYFSYDVKMKEKGDIPEGYSVSREKKERFSLILESASTNQTSMYLCASSLSEKLFFGSGTQLSVL.

The chain is built from TRBV28 and TRBJ2-7, with D perhaps matching TRBD1 (6 bases). The CDR3 extends over 14 amino acids. CDR1 is MDHEN, CDR2 SYDVKM, per germline. The germline V and J ends were trimmed by 6 bases and 6 bases, with 18 bases remaining between them. CDR3 region: CASRLSGATGEQYF. As DNA, the CDR3 is TGTGCCAGCAGGCTTTCAGGGGCGACGGGCGAGCAGTACTTC.

J is TRBJ2-7 and V is TRBV27; the match to TRBD1 covers 7 bases. The CDR3 is made up of 15 amino acids. V dropped 7 bases and J dropped 2; count of bases not matched to a gene: 11. CDR1 is MNHEY and CDR2 is SMNVEV in the germline V gene (reference sequence). The CDR3 DNA sequence: TGTGCCAGCAAGATGGAGAAGGGGGCTCCCTACGAGCAGTACTTC. Amino acids: CASKMEKGAPYEQYF.

This clone was picked up a small number of times. The V call is TRBV11-2, the J call TRBJ2-5, with 8 bases that match TRBD2. This CDR3 spans 15 amino acids. V lost 7 bases, J lost 5 bases, and 12 bases stayed unmatched. Germline loops: CDR1 SGHAT, CDR2 FQNNGV. The CDR3 DNA is TGTGCCAGCACCACGGGGGGGGGTTTTAGGGAGACCCAGTACTTC. Protein: CASTTGGGFRETQYF.

V is TRBV7-9 and J is TRBJ2-7; D gene uncertain. CDR1 and CDR2 (germline): SEHNR, FQNEAQ (reference sequence). This CDR3 comprises 13 residues. The V end lost 5 bases, the J end lost 3 bases, and 11 bases lay between the germline ends. The CDR3 spells CASSPGGFYEQYF. In DNA, the CDR3 is TGTGCCAGCAGCCCCGGCGGATTCTACGAGCAGTACTTC.

The chain employs TRBV5-6 and TRBJ1-2; D is uncertain. Germline V gives CDR1 SGHDT, CDR2 YYEEEE. Trimming removed 1 base from V and 2 bases from J, with 6 bases in between. The CDR3 sequence is 13 residues long. CDR3 nucleotides: TGTGCCAGCAGCTTGACGACAAACTATGGCTACACCTTC. Translating gives CASSLTTNYGYTF.

V gene TRBV19 combines with J gene TRBJ2-7; tentative D call: TRBD1 (5 bases). Looked up from germline, CDR1 is LNHDA and CDR2 is SQIVND (reference sequence). Trimming took 5 bases from V and 5 from J, leaving 16 bases between them. CDR3 length: 14 amino acids. Here the CDR3 DNA reads TGTGCCAGTAGTGCTAGTCGACAGACCCACGAGCAGTACTTC. As protein: CASSASRQTHEQYF.

V usage is TRBV27 and J usage is TRBJ1-4; D gene ambiguous. There are 15 residues in the CDR3. The V gene lost 6 bases and the J gene lost 5 bases, with 16 bases spanning the gap. CDR1 MNHEY and CDR2 SMNVEV come from the germline V gene (reference sequence). CDR3 amino acids: CASSQLTRMNEKLFF. DNA for the CDR3: TGTGCCAGCAGCCAGCTCACTCGTATGAATGAAAAACTGTTTTTT.

This chain joins TRBV12-3 or TRBV12-4 and TRBJ2-7, with D unresolved. The germline V and J ends were trimmed by 5 bases and 4 bases, with 9 bases remaining between them. The CDR3 spans 12 residues. The CDR3 region has the DNA TGTGCCAGCAGTCGAAGCGTATACGAGCAGTACTTC. Protein product: CASSRSVYEQYF.

The V call is TRBV10-2, the J call TRBJ2-3, with 9 bases lining up with TRBD2. This CDR3 comprises 16 residues. V dropped 6 bases and J dropped 5; count of bases not matched to a gene: 12. Germline CDR1 reads WSHSY; CDR2 reads SAAADI. In DNA, the CDR3 is TGCGCCAGCAGCGAACCGGGACTAGCTGGACTAGATACGCAGTATTTT. Protein sequence: CASSEPGLAGLDTQYF.